This TCR beta chain appears in the sequencing data of a study of blood T cell repertoires in COVID-19 (TCRdb year 2020). Looking at the study overall: Samples covering the acute and convalescent phases of COVID-19 were provided by collaborators in the United States, Italy and Spain. The material from the prospective study consisted of cDNA or gDNA derived from T cells, B-cell-depleted T cells, or PBMCs. Subjects who had been exposed to COVID-19, were actively infected with it, or had recovered from it provided the deeply sampled blood TCRbeta repertoires that made up the dataset. A freely available public database, intended as a resource for researchers studying the immune response to SARS-CoV-2, is where the repertoires were released. Samples were obtained from the ongoing ImmuneRACE study (first 160 participants) and from about 1,300 subjects provided by 6 global collaborators. Nearly every sample came with metadata listing a de-identified subject ID, COVID-19 status, age in years and sex. Where available, HLA class I and class II types were taken from metadata supplied by the sample provider and were not determined by assay-based typing.

Another Seattle source contributed samples from volunteer blood donors who had recovered from COVID-19. The collaborating institutions used their own protocols to collect whole blood in K2EDTA tubes. For TCRbeta analysis, collaborators shipped samples as frozen whole blood, isolated PBMCs, or DNA extracted from either of those sample types. Based on the germline V gene, the CDR1 and CDR2 sequences are SNHLY and FYNNEI. From the cysteine through the phenylalanine, the CDR3 covers 21 amino acids. Only CDR3 DNA remains: 63 bases, in frame from the first base. Unmatched junction bases come to 16, with V trimmed by 4 bases and J by 0 bases. A remark on this clone: Its antigen is currently not known. Per-base quality was not reported, and no clone a single base away is much larger than it.

Points the paper makes about the study in general: How much clinical and demographic metadata was included differed by source and by participant, and the metadata was provided uncurated.

The immunoSEQ Assay, a bias-controlled multiplex PCR, was used to amplify TCRbeta CDR3 regions from genomic DNA. The paper's processing steps were these. Nucleated cell counts per sample were estimated from amplification of reference gene primers within the assay. To quantify the absolute abundance of each unique TCRbeta CDR3 rearrangement, sequence reads were collapsed and filtered. For each sample, productive Simpson clonality was calculated by taking the square root of Simpson's diversity index across productive rearrangements. TCRdb limited this immuneACCESS table to in-frame rearrangements with V and J called. A share of clones is missing; checked studies link under half to unresolved V genes, and the rest is unexplained. V and J calls and clone size are those listed in that table; D and trimming were worked out from the DNA. The sample table holds around 370,000 clones, of which more than 75% were seen once. The biggest ten clones account for more than 3% of the sample.

Source material: peripheral blood. The chain was built from TRBV2 and TRBJ2-1; TRBD2 aligns with 12 central bases. The receptor was isolated from a woman between 18 and 29 years old who had recovered from COVID-19. The nucleotides are TGTGCCAGCAGTGCATTGCCTAGCGGGAGGGGAACTCGGAGCTCCTACAATGAGCAGTTCTTC. Its protein product is CASSALPSGRGTRSSYNEQFF.